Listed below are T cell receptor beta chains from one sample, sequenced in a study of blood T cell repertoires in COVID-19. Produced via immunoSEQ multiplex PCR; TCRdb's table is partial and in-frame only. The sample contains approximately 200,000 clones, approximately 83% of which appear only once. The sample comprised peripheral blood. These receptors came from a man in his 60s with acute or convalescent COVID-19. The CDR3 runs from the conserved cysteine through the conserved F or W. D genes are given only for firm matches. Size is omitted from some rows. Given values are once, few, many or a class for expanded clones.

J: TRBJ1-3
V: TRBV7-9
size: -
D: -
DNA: TGTGCCAGCAGCTCCCATGGAAACACCATATATTTT
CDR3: CASSSHGNTIYF

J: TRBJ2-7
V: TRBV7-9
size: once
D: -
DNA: TGTGCCAGCAGTTCGGGACACTGGGGCGAGCAGTACTTC
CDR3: CASSSGHWGEQYF

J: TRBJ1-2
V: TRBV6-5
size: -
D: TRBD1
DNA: TGTGCCAGCGAAGTGATAAGGGGGCAAGGGTATGGCTACACCTTC
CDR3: CASEVIRGQGYGYTF

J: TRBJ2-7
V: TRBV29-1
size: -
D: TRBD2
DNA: TGCAGCGTTGATGGCGGGAGTTACGAGCAGTACTTC
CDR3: CSVDGGSYEQYF

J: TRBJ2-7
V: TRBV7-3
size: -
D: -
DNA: TGTGCCAGCAGCCAGGGGGCGGGAGCACGCGAGCAGTACTTC
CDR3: CASSQGAGAREQYF

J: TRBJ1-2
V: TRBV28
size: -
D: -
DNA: TGTGCCAGTAAACAGGGAGGGGTAGGCTATGGCTACACCTTC
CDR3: CASKQGGVGYGYTF

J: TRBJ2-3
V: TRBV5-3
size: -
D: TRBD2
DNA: TGTGCCCCTCGGGGCGGGAGGAAGTCTACGCAGTATTTT
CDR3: CAPRGGRKSTQYF

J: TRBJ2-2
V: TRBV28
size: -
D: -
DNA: TGTGCCAGCAGTTTGTGGAGGGGAGCCGGGGAGCTGTTTTTT
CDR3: CASSLWRGAGELFF

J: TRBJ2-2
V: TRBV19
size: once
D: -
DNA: TGTGCCAGTAGTATAAGAACAGGGTCCCCCGGGGAGCTGTTTTTT
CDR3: CASSIRTGSPGELFF

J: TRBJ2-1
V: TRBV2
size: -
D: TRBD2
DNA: TGTGCCAGCAGTGGCCCTCTAGCGGGAGCTTACAATGAGCAGTTCTTC
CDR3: CASSGPLAGAYNEQFF

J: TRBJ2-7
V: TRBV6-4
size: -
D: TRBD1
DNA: TGTGCCAGCAGTGACGAGGACCGGGACAGGGACTACGAGCAGTACTTC
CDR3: CASSDEDRDRDYEQYF

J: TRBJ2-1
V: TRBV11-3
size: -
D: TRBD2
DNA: TGTGCCAGCAGCTTGAGCGGGAGGGCCCATGAGCAGTTCTTC
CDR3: CASSLSGRAHEQFF

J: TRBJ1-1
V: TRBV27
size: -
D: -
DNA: TGTGCCAGCAGTCCGCGCAGGGAAAGCACTGAAGCTTTCTTT
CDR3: CASSPRRESTEAFF

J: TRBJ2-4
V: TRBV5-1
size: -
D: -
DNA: TGCGCCAGCAGCTTGTTGCCAGGGGAAAACATTCAGTACTTC
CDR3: CASSLLPGENIQYF

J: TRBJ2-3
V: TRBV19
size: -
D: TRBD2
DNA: TGTGCCAGTAGTGTGACTAGCGCCACAGATACGCAGTATTTT
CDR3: CASSVTSATDTQYF

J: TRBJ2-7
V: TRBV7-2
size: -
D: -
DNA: TGTGCCAGCAGCCCGTCCAGGCGGGGCACCTACGAGCAGTACTTC
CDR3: CASSPSRRGTYEQYF

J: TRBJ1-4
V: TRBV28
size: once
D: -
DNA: TGTGCCAGCACGCGGCACCTTGGGACTAATGAAAAACTGTTTTTT
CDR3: CASTRHLGTNEKLFF

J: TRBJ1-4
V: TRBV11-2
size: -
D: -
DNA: TGTGCCAGCAGCTTAGATCTCGGGGGTGAAAAACTGTTTTTT
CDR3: CASSLDLGGEKLFF

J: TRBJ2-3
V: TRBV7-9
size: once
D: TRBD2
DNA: TGTGCCGGTTATCTAGCGGCTAGCACAGATACGCAGTATTTT
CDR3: CAGYLAASTDTQYF

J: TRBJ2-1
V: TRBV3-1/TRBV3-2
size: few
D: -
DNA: TGTGCCAGCAGCCTGGGGGTTAGCGGAACCTACAATGAGCAGTTCTTC
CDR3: CASSLGVSGTYNEQFF

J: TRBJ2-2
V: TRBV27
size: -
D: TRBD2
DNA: TGTGCCAGCAGGACGACTAGCGGGAGGGGCACCGGGGAGCTGTTTTTT
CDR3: CASRTTSGRGTGELFF

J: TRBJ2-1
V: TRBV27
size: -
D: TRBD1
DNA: TGTGCCAGCAGGGCCGGGACAGGGAATTTGGGCGGGACAAAGGGGCAGTTCTTC
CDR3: CASRAGTGNLGGTKGQFF

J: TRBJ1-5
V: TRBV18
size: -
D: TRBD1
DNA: TGTGCCAGCTCACCACGGGTGACAGGGGCTAACAATCAGCCCCAGCATTTT
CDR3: CASSPRVTGANNQPQHF

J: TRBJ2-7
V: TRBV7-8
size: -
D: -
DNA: TGTGCCAGCAGCTTAGTGGGTTCGGGAGCGTCGGGCTACGAGCAGTACTTC
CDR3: CASSLVGSGASGYEQYF

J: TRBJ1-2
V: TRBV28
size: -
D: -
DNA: TGTGCCAGCAGGTCCAGATATGGCTACACCTTC
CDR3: CASRSRYGYTF

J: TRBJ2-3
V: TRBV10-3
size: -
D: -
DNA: TGTGCCATCAGTGAGTCGCCAGGGTGGGGCACAGATACGCAGTATTTT
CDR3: CAISESPGWGTDTQYF

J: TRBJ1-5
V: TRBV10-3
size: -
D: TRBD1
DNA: TGTGCCATCTCGGCAGGGGGCGTTAGCAATCAGCCCCAGCATTTT
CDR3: CAISAGGVSNQPQHF

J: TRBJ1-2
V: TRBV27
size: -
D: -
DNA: TGTGCCAGCAGTTCTACCGGAGGGACCCCAGGGCACTATGGCTACACCTTC
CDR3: CASSSTGGTPGHYGYTF

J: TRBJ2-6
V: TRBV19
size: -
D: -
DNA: TGTGCCACTAGGACAGTCTACTCTGGGGCCAACGTCCTGACTTTC
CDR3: CATRTVYSGANVLTF

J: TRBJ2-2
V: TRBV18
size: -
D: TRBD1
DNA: TGTGCCAGCTCAGGACAGGCTCTGAACACCGGGGAGCTGTTTTTT
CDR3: CASSGQALNTGELFF

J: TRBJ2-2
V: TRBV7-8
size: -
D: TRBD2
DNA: TGTGCCAGCAGCTTAGGAATAGCGGGAGCCACCGGGGAGCTGTTTTTT
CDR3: CASSLGIAGATGELFF

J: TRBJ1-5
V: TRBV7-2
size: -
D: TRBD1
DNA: TGTGCCAGCAGCAGTGACAGGGGTGGCAATCAGCCCCAGCATTTT
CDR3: CASSSDRGGNQPQHF

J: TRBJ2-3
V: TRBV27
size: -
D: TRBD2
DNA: TGTGCCAGCAGTGGGCTAGCGGGAGGTGATGATACGCAGTATTTT
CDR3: CASSGLAGGDDTQYF

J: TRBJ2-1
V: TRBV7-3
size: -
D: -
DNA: TGTGCCAGCAGCGTTAGGGTGAGGGATGAGCAGTTCTTC
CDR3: CASSVRVRDEQFF

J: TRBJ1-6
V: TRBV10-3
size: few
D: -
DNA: TGTGCCATCAGTGAGTCGGCGGCCAATTCACCCCTCCACTTT
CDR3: CAISESAANSPLHF

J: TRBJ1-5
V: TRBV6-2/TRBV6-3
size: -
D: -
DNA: TGTGCCAGCAGGTACGGGGGGGTCAGCAATCAGCCCCAGCATTTT
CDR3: CASRYGGVSNQPQHF